This record looks at one T cell receptor (beta chain) sequence and its context. This clone was detected a few times. Its antigen remains undetermined. Nothing much larger sits one base from this clone, and base qualities are not available. Inclusive of the bounding cysteine and phenylalanine, the CDR3 is 13 residues long. Here the CDR3 DNA is all that survives: 39 bases in frame from base 1. CDR1 and CDR2 (LNHDA, SQIVND) derive from the germline V gene (reference sequence). Relative to germline, V is 7 bases shorter and J is 3 bases shorter, with 12 bases between their ends. The immunoSEQ Assay was used to immunosequence TCRbeta CDR3 regions from genomic DNA. Before high-throughput sequencing, genomic DNA was amplified using bias-controlled multiplex PCR. The original methods were these. To quantify the absolute abundance of each unique TCRbeta CDR3 region, the sequences were collapsed and filtered. Clonality, defined as 1 minus Pielou's evenness, was calculated using only productive rearrangements. A previously published method was used to identify clones with significantly greater frequencies in on-treatment samples than in baseline samples. What TCRdb holds here is the immuneACCESS table cut down to in-frame rearrangements. Part of the clones is not present; checked against another copy, under half of the missing clones reflect an unresolved V gene, and the others are unexplained. V, J and clone size were drawn from that table, and D and trimming were deduced from the DNA. The sample table holds under 15,000 clones, of which 74% were seen once. More than 20% of the sample goes to the ten largest clones.

The label giving this sample's treatment or condition can be read as: randomized to nivolumab then ipilimumab (arm A) or the reverse (arm B). None of the patients in the trial had previously been given DNA-damaging chemotherapy. A FACS Aria II flow cytometer was used to sort live CD3+CD8+ cells that were negative for CD19 and CD56 from thawed PBMCs. Samples came from patients with melanoma in CheckMate 064, a randomized, open-label phase II trial of sequential checkpoint blockade. Peripheral blood mononuclear cells were collected by leukapheresis, purified using Ficoll-Paque, and frozen in human serum containing about 10% DMSO. Right after sorting, the blood CD3+CD8+ cells were verified to be >95% pure, and DNA extraction followed. The sample comes from a study of sequential checkpoint blockade in melanoma (dated by TCRdb to the late 2010s). Describing the broader study: In a 1:1 randomization, patients received either first-line nivolumab then ipilimumab (arm A) or ipilimumab then nivolumab (arm B). Maintenance nivolumab came after both trial sequences. Findings and caveats that apply to the study as a whole: The model for predicting response that combines TCR metrics with mutation burden needs to be validated in larger, independent patient cohorts.

The sample was CD8+ T cells sorted from blood (inferred from file names), taken from a patient given nivolumab and ipilimumab in sequence. The origin of this receptor is a human donor with melanoma. This receptor chain uses TRBV19 and TRBJ1-1, with TRBD1 as a weak D call on 5 bases. The CDR3 in this case is CASKRQTDTEAFF. The bases are TGTGCCAGTAAGAGACAGACGGACACTGAAGCTTTCTTT.